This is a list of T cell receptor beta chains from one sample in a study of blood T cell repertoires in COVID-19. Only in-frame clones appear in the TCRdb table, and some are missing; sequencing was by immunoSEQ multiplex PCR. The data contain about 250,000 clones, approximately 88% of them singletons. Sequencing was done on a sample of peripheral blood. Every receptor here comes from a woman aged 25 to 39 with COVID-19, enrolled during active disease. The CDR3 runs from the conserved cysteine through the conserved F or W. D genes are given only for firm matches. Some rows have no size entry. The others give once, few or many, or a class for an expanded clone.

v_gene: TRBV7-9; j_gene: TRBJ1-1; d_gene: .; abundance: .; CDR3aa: CASFNRGGGFPEAFF
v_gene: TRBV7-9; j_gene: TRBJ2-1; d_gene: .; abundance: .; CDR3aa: CANDRYSNEQFF
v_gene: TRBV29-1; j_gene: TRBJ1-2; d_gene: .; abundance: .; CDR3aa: CSVDTLNYGYTF
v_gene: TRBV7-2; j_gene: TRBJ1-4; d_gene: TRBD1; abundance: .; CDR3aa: CASSVRQTGGVFGKLFF
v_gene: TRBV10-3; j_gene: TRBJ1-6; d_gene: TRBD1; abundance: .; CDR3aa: CAISESRTGGHLHF
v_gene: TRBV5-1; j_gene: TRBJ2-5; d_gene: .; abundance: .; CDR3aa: CASSGNGEETQYF
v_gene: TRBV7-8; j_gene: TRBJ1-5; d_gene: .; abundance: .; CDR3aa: CASSTGGTRNQPQHF
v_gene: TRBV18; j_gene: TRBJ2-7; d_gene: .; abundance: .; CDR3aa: CASSPLATGIDEQYF
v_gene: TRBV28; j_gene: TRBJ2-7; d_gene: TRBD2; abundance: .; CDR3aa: CASSLGGYEQYF
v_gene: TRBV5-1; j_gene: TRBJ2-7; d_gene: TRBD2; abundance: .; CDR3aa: CASSLGLAGGYEQYF
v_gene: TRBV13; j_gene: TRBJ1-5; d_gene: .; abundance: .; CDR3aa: CASSFGEGGLQHF
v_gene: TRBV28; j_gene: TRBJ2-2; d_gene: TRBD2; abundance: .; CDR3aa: CASTPGTSGAPGTGELFF
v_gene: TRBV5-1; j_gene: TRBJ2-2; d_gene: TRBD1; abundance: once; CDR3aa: CASSVTGGEDTGELFF
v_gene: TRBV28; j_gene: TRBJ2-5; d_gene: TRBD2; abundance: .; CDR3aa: CASRDGGLGTETQYF
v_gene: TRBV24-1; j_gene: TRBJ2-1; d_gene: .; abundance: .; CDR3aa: CATSDAPLEANNEQFF
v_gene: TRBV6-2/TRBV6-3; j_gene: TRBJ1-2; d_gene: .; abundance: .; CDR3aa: CASTPRRFVYGYTF
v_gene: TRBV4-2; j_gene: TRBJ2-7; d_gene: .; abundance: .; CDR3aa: CASSQVTGNIYEQYF
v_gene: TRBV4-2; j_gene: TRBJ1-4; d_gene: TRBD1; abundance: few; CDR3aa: CASLPKAGTGGEKLFF
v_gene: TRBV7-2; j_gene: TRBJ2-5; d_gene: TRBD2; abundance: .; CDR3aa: CASSGMGLAGQETQYF
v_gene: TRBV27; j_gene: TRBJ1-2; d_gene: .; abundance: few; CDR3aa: CASSLWAYGYTF